The 26 T cell receptor beta chains below all came from one sample that was sequenced in a study of T cell changes during pregnancy in multiple sclerosis. TCRdb's copy holds only in-frame clones and misses some; the assay was immunoSEQ multiplex PCR. The sample lists 40,000 or so clones, 90% to 95% seen once, with roughly 8.1% in the top ten. This specimen consisted of CD8+ T cells from peripheral blood mononuclear cells, obtained in the third trimester of pregnancy. Every receptor here comes from a female donor with multiple sclerosis, enrolled in a pregnancy study.

The rearrangement uses TRBV28 and TRBJ2-7, with D maybe TRBD1 (5 bases). Trimming removed 6 bases at V and 0 bases at J, with 9 bases between. This CDR3 spans 13 amino acids. Looked up from germline, CDR1 is MDHEN and CDR2 is SYDVKM. Here the CDR3 reads CASRKGFSYEQYF. CDR3 coding DNA: TGTGCCAGCAGAAAGGGGTTCTCCTACGAGCAGTACTTC.

J is TRBJ1-1 and V is TRBV29-1; 7 bases fit TRBD1. The CDR3 consists of 12 residues. CDR1 SQVTM and CDR2 ANQGSEA come from the germline V gene. Trimming removed 3 bases from V and 3 bases from J; junction bases left unmatched: 1. The CDR3 DNA is TGCAGCGTTGACGACAGGGACACTGAAGCTTTCTTT. Protein product: CSVDDRDTEAFF. Using reference TRBV29-1 and TRBJ1-1 for the parts outside the CDR3, the full variable domain is SAVISQKPSRDICQRGTSLTIQCQVDSQVTMMFWYRQQPGQSLTLIATANQGSEATYESGFVIDKFPISRPNLTFSTLTVSNMSPEDSSIYLCSVDDRDTEAFFGQGTRLTVV.

The genes are TRBV13 and TRBJ1-2; D perhaps matches TRBD1 (5 bases). Germline V CDR1 and CDR2: PRHDT, FYEKMQ (reference sequence). The V and J ends lost 0 bases and 4 bases respectively, with 9 bases between them. The CDR3 extends over 14 amino acids. The CDR3 sequence: CASSLGQGVYGYTF. Here the CDR3 DNA reads TGTGCCAGCAGCTTAGGGCAGGGTGTCTATGGCTACACCTTC.

The rearrangement joins TRBV5-4 to TRBJ2-3; D not certain. This CDR3 region has 13 residues. Germline V lookup: CDR1 SGHNT, CDR2 YYREEE (reference sequence). V gave up 0 bases and J gave up 3 bases, with 5 bases separating them. The CDR3 loop reads CASSLAETDTQYF. CDR3 nucleotides: TGTGCCAGCAGCTTGGCCGAGACAGATACGCAGTATTTT.

The chain links TRBV6-5 to TRBJ2-1, with TRBD1 matching over 7 bases. This CDR3 has 15 residues. After removal of 4 bases from V and 8 bases from J, the junction contained 11 bases not matched to a gene. CDR1 and CDR2 from the germline V gene are MNHEY and SVGAGI. The CDR3 region is CASSSVPTGVDEQFF. CDR3 DNA sequence: TGTGCCAGCAGTTCCGTTCCCACAGGGGTCGATGAGCAGTTCTTC.

This chain uses TRBV28 with TRBJ2-3, with D possibly TRBD2 on 5 matching bases. The germline V gene has CDR1 MDHEN and CDR2 SYDVKM. The V end was cut by 5 bases, the J end by 2 bases, with 11 bases between. This CDR3 is 14 amino acids long. The CDR3 DNA sequence: TGTGCCAGCAGTCAAACTAGTCTCACAGATACGCAGTATTTT. Protein product: CASSQTSLTDTQYF.

This sequence joins TRBV5-1 and TRBJ1-1; 9 nucleotides match TRBD1. The CDR3 contains 14 residues. V shed 3 bases and J 4 bases; nucleotides not matched to a gene: 4. Per the germline V gene, CDR1 is SGHRS and CDR2 is YFSETQ. This CDR3 is CASSWTGVGTEAFF. CDR3 DNA sequence: TGCGCCAGCAGCTGGACAGGGGTTGGCACTGAAGCTTTCTTT.

The chain is built from TRBV5-1 and TRBJ2-7; 10 bases agree with TRBD1. The CDR3 is 15 amino acids. The germline V gene has CDR1 SGHRS and CDR2 YFSETQ. The ends lost 4 bases at V and 1 base at J; junction bases unmatched: 5. CDR3 nucleotide sequence: TGCGCCAGCAGCCGGACAGGGGGATCTTCCTACGAGCAGTACTTC. This translates into CASSRTGGSSYEQYF.

The chain recombines TRBV27 with TRBJ2-2, with 12 bases matching TRBD2. After removal of 5 bases from V and 0 bases from J, the junction contained 7 bases not matched to a gene. Germline V lookup: CDR1 MNHEY, CDR2 SMNVEV (reference sequence). CDR3 size: 18 residues. Written as DNA, the CDR3 is TGTGCCAGCAGTATAAGGACTAGCGGGAAAACGAACACCGGGGAGCTGTTTTTT. This translates into CASSIRTSGKTNTGELFF.

The chain couples TRBV7-9 to TRBJ2-7; the match to TRBD2 covers 7 bases. This CDR3 has 15 residues. Unmatched junction bases numbered 7, after V lost 2 bases and J lost 3 bases. Germline loops: CDR1 SEHNR, CDR2 FQNEAQ (reference sequence). CDR3 protein: CASSLSEGLSYEQYF. For the CDR3, the DNA is TGTGCCAGCAGCTTATCGGAGGGACTAAGCTACGAGCAGTACTTC.

This rearrangement joins TRBV4-1 to TRBJ2-7; 8 bases align to TRBD1. The CDR3 runs 18 residues. CDR1 is MGHRA and CDR2 is YSYEKL in the germline V gene. After removal of 1 base from V and 2 bases from J, the junction contained 13 bases not matched to a gene. CDR3 region: CASSQANSQGALAYEQYF. The CDR3 bases are TGCGCCAGCAGCCAAGCAAACTCCCAGGGGGCTCTGGCCTACGAGCAGTACTTC.

The chain's CDR3 is CASSDWAGTDTQYF. DNA for the CDR3: TGTGCCAGCAGTGACTGGGCTGGCACAGATACGCAGTATTTT. The V call is TRBV6-4, the J call TRBJ2-3; no reliable D call. From germline, CDR1 is MRHNA and CDR2 SNTAGT. This CDR3 is built from 14 residues. Trimming cost V 1 base and J 1 base, with 6 bases left between them.

The chain uses TRBV27 and TRBJ1-1; D is ambiguous. Germline CDR1 reads MNHEY; CDR2 reads SMNVEV (reference sequence). V was shortened by 5 bases and J by 1 base, with 14 bases between the two germline ends. CDR3 length equals 15 residues. The chain's CDR3 is CASSPPFSGNTEAFF. DNA for the CDR3: TGTGCCAGCAGTCCGCCCTTCTCGGGGAACACTGAAGCTTTCTTT.

In nucleotides, the CDR3 is TGTGCCAGCAGCAATCCGGGACCAGCGGGAGACTACGAGCAGTACTTC. This translates into CASSNPGPAGDYEQYF. V usage is TRBV5-6 and J usage is TRBJ2-7; 8 bases fit TRBD2. This CDR3 contains 16 residues. From germline, CDR1 is SGHDT and CDR2 YYEEEE. J gave up 3 bases and V 4 bases, and 12 bases lay outside the gene matches.

The genes are TRBV6-5 and TRBJ2-7, with 7 bases fitting TRBD2. Germline lookup yields CDR1 MNHEY and CDR2 SVGAGI. The CDR3 consists of 14 residues. V shed 2 bases and J 4 bases; nucleotides not matched to a gene: 5. The CDR3 DNA sequence: TGTGCCAGCAGTTACGGCGGGGGTCCGTACGAGCAGTACTTC. Translating it yields CASSYGGGPYEQYF.

This rearrangement joins TRBV28 to TRBJ1-4, with 7 positions matching TRBD1. Germline CDR1 MDHEN, CDR2 SYDVKM. After removal of 6 bases from V and 6 bases from J, the junction contained 7 bases not matched to a gene. This CDR3 spans 14 amino acids. The CDR3 nucleotides are TGTGCCAGCAGCTTCGACAGGGCCCATGAAAAACTGTTTTTT. It encodes CASSFDRAHEKLFF.

This chain connects TRBV5-6 to TRBJ2-7; 13 bases are shared with TRBD2. This CDR3 has 16 residues. V shed 3 bases and J 1 base; nucleotides not matched to a gene: 4. Germline V gene sequence: CDR1 SGHDT, CDR2 YYEEEE. The CDR3 sequence: CASSSALAGGSYEQYF. The CDR3 bases are TGTGCCAGCAGCTCAGCACTAGCGGGAGGGTCCTACGAGCAGTACTTC.

This sequence joins TRBV2 and TRBJ1-2; the match to TRBD1 covers 7 bases. Germline V gene lookup returns CDR1 SNHLY and CDR2 FYNNEI. The CDR3 covers 15 residues. Trimming took 3 bases from V and 5 from J; bases not matched to a gene: 9. The DNA for the CDR3 is TGTGCCAGCAGTGATACAAGGGGGCCAAGGTATGGCTACACCTTC. Translated, it gives CASSDTRGPRYGYTF.

This sequence joins TRBV6-5 and TRBJ2-5; possibly TRBD2 for D (6 bases). The tail of the sequence fits TRBJ2-7 better, so the J call may be wrong. The CDR3 is 15 residues long. Germline values: CDR1 MNHEY, CDR2 SVGAGI. CDR3 region: CASSYSGDLTYEQYF. The CDR3 DNA follows: TGTGCCAGCAGTTATTCGGGGGACCTAACCTACGAGCAGTACTTC.

The chain carries TRBV7-6 and TRBJ2-1, with D possibly matching TRBD2 (5 bases). The CDR3 is made up of 14 amino acids. Germline CDR1 is SGHVS and CDR2 is FNYEAQ. Trimming shortened V by 3 bases and J by 7 bases, and 13 bases separated the two germline ends. The CDR3 loop reads CASSLDFTGNEQFF. The DNA for the CDR3 is TGTGCCAGCAGCTTGGACTTCACGGGGAATGAGCAGTTCTTC.

This clone was seen just once. Mismatch with germline at one junction end may stem from a read error. V is TRBV7-7 and J is TRBJ2-7, with 7 bases matching TRBD1. The germline V gene has CDR1 SSHAT and CDR2 FNYEAQ (reference sequence). This CDR3 spans 15 amino acids. The CDR3 DNA reads TGTGCTAGCAGCTTACCCCTTGGACAGGATCGTGTGCAGTACTTC. Its translation is CASSLPLGQDRVQYF. Supplemented by reference TRBV7-7 and TRBJ2-7, the full variable domain reads GAGVSQSPRYKVTKRGQDVTLRCDPISSHATLYWYQQALGQGPEFLTYFNYEAQPDKSGLPSDRFSAERPEGSISTLTIQRTEQRDSAMYRCASSLPLGQDRVQYFGPGTRLTVT.

The chain carries TRBV29-1 and TRBJ2-6; possible D gene TRBD2, 5 bases. The CDR3 loop spans 14 amino acids. Germline V lookup: CDR1 SQVTM, CDR2 ANQGSEA. V was pared by 6 bases and J by 0 bases, with 9 bases between. The CDR3 nucleotides read TGCAGCGTCCGGACTCACTCTGGGGCCAACGTCCTGACTTTC. Its protein product is CSVRTHSGANVLTF.

The rearrangement joins TRBV28 to TRBJ2-3; TRBD2 is a possible D gene (6 bases). Trimming removed 6 bases at V and 2 bases at J, with 12 bases between. Germline V lookup: CDR1 MDHEN, CDR2 SYDVKM. The CDR3 runs to 14 residues. CDR3: CASSSGTDTDTQYF. DNA for the CDR3: TGTGCCAGCAGCTCCGGGACTGACACAGATACGCAGTATTTT.

The rearrangement links TRBV13 to TRBJ2-3; D is perhaps TRBD2 (6 bases). CDR1 and CDR2 (germline): PRHDT, FYEKMQ (reference sequence). Trimming stripped 3 bases from V and 2 bases from J, with 12 bases between. The CDR3 extends over 15 amino acids. CDR3 loop: CASSFSGAHTDTQYF. The CDR3 DNA is TGTGCCAGCAGCTTTAGCGGAGCTCACACAGATACGCAGTATTTT. The full variable domain, completed using reference TRBV13 and TRBJ2-3, is AAGVIQSPRHLIKEKRETATLKCYPIPRHDTVYWYQQGPGQDPQFLISFYEKMQSDKGSIPDRFSAQQFSDYHSELNMSSLELGDSALYFCASSFSGAHTDTQYFGPGTRLTVL.

The CDR3 is CASRPTRNEQFF. CDR3 coding DNA: TGTGCCAGCAGACCCACTAGGAATGAGCAGTTCTTC. The chain has TRBV6-5 and TRBJ2-1; D possibly corresponds to TRBD2 (5 bases). CDR3 size: 12 residues. V was trimmed by 6 bases and J by 7 bases, leaving 10 bases between them. Germline V gene sequence: CDR1 MNHEY, CDR2 SVGAGI.

V gene TRBV28 combines with J gene TRBJ1-2; 10 nucleotides agree with TRBD1. Trimming at V came to 7 bases and at J to 10 bases, leaving 6 bases not matched to a gene. Germline-derived CDR1 and CDR2 are MDHEN and SYDVKM. The CDR3 sequence is 12 residues long. CDR3 nucleotide sequence: TGTGCCAGCATGGGGACAGGGGCCTACTACACCTTC. Translating it yields CASMGTGAYYTF.